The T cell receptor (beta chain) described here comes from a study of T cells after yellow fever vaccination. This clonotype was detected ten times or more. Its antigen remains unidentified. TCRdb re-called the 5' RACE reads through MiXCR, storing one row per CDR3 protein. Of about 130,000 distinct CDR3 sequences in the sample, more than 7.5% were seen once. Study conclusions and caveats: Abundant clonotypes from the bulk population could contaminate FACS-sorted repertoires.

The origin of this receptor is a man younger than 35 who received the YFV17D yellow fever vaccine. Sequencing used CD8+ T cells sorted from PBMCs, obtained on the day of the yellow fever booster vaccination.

CDR3 nucleotides: TGTGCCAGCAGCCTACCCGAGAGGGGGCGTGGGAACACTGAAGCTTTCTTT. Protein: CASSLPERGRGNTEAFF. V and J are TRBV7-8 and TRBJ1-1; TRBD1 agrees at 7 bases. Germline V gene sequence: CDR1 SGHVS, CDR2 FQNEAQ. This CDR3 has 17 residues. The junction had 13 bases not matched to a gene; V was cut back by 5 bases and J by 1 base.